This TCR beta chain stems from a study of T cells in localized non-small cell lung cancer. This table comes from immunoSEQ multiplex PCR, and its TCRdb copy is limited to in-frame clones, with some not included. The table records about 24,000 clones, 92% of them present only once. General study points: Because sequencing included only one region (of the tumor), heterogeneity remains possible.

The V gene end was trimmed by 1 base and the J gene end by 7 bases; junction bases not matched to a gene: 17. Germline values: CDR1 MGHRA, CDR2 YSYEKL. There are 19 residues in the CDR3. Worth noting for this clone: Its antigen is unknown.

Sequenced material: peripheral blood, taken before any cancer treatment. The sequence derives from a woman aged 35 to 70 with stage I lung adenocarcinoma. V usage is TRBV4-1 and J usage is TRBJ1-3, with TRBD1 identical over 9 bases. CDR3 loop: CASSQGFSEITGGKNTIYF. The CDR3 coding sequence is TGCGCCAGCAGCCAAGGGTTTTCCGAAATCACAGGGGGCAAGAACACCATATATTTT.